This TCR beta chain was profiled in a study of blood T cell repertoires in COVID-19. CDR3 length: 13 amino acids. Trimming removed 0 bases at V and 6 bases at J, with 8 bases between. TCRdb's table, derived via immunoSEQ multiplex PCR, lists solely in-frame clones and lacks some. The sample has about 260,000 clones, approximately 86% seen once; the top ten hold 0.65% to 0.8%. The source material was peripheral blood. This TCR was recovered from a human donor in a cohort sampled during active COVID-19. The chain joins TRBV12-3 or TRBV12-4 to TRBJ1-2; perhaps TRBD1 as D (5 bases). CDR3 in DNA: TGTGCCAGCAGTTTAGCAGGGGCAAATGGCTACACCTTC. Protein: CASSLAGANGYTF.